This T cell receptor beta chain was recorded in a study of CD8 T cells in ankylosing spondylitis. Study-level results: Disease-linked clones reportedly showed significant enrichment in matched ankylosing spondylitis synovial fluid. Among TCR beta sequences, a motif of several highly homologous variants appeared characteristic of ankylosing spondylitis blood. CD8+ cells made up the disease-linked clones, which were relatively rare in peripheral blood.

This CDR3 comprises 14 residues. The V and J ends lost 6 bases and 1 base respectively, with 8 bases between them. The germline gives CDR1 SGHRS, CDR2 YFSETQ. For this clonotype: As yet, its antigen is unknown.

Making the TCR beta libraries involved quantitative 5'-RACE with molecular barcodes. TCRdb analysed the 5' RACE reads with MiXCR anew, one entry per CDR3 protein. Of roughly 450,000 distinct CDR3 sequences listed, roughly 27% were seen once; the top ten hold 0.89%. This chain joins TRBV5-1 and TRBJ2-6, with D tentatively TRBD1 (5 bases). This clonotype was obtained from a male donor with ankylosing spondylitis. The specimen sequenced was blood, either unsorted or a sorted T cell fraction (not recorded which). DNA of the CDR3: TGCGCCAGCATCGACAGTTCTGGGGCCAACGTCCTGACTTTC. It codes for CASIDSSGANVLTF.